The subject of this entry is one TCR beta chain. Its antigen remains unknown. The sample originates from a study of long-term antiretroviral therapy in people with HIV. Study results and limitations: Clones expanded before ART dominated the repertoire at all time points.

Run at survey level, the immunoSEQ assay was version v3.0. Sequencing used immunoSEQ multiplex PCR; TCRdb keeps in-frame clones, though not all of them. The repertoire includes about 22,000 clones, about nine tenths of them detected once, and under 7.5% sits in the top ten. The ends lost 2 bases at V and 6 bases at J; junction bases unmatched: 7. This CDR3 spans 16 amino acids. The V gene's germline CDR1 is SGHVS and CDR2 FQNEAQ. The rearrangement links TRBV7-8 to TRBJ1-5; 10 bases align to TRBD1. This TCR derives from a woman in her 30s with HIV. Sequencing was performed on unsorted PBMCs, taken 1.8 years before starting antiretroviral therapy. The CDR3: CASSLSGQGVPQPQHF. The CDR3 nucleotides are TGTGCCAGCAGCTTAAGTGGACAGGGGGTCCCTCAGCCCCAGCATTTT.